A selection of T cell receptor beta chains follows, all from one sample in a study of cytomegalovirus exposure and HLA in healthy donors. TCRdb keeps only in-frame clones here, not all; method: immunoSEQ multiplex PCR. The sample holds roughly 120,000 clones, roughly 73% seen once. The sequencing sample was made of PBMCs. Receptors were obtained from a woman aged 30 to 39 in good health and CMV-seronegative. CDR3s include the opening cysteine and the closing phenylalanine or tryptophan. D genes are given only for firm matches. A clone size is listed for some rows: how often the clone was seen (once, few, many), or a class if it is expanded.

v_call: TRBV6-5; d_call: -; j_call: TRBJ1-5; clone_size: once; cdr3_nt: TGTGCCAGCAGTCCAATGGACAGTCGCCAGCCCCAGCATTTT; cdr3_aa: CASSPMDSRQPQHF
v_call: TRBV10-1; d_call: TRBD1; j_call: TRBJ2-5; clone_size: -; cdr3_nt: TGCGCCACTGAGACTGGACAGGGGGGGACCCAGTACTTC; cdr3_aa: CATETGQGGTQYF
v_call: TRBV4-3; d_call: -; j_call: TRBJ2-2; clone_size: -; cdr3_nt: TGCGCCAGCAGCCAAGGGACTTCGAACACCGGGGAGCTGTTTTTT; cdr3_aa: CASSQGTSNTGELFF
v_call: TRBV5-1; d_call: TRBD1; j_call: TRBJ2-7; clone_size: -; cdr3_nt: TGCGCCAGCAGCTTGCCCAGGACAGGGAGTACCTACGAGCAGTACTTC; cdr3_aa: CASSLPRTGSTYEQYF
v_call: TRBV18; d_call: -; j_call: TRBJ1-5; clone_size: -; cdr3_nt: TGTGCCAGCTCACGTAGTGGCAATCAGCCCCAGCATTTT; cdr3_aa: CASSRSGNQPQHF
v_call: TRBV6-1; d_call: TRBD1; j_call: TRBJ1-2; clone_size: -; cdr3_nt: TGTGCCAGCAGTAATGCGGGGACAGGGGATGGCTACACCTTC; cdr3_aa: CASSNAGTGDGYTF
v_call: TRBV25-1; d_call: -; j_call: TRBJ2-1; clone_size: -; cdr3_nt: TGTGCCAGCTCAGCTGGGGGCCGGTTAGAAGAGGAGCAGTTCTTC; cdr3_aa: CASSAGGRLEEEQFF
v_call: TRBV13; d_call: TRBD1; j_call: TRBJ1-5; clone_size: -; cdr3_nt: TGTGCCAGCAGCCAATTCCAAACAGGGGGCGGCAATCAGCCCCAGCATTTT; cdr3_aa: CASSQFQTGGGNQPQHF
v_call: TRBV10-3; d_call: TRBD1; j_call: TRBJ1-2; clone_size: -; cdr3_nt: TGTGCCATCCAGGGGGCTGAGTATGGCTACACCTTC; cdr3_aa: CAIQGAEYGYTF
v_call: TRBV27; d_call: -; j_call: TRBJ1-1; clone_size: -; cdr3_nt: TGTGCCAGCAGTTTACTTAGCCGGGGTGAAGCTTTCTTT; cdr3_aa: CASSLLSRGEAFF
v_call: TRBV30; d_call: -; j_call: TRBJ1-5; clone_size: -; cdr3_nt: TGTGCCTGGAGTACGGACAGTTCCAATCAGCCCCAGCATTTT; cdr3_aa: CAWSTDSSNQPQHF
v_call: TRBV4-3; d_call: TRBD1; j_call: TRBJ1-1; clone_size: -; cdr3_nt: TGCGCCAGCAGCCCGGGACAGTCATCATCCACTGAAGCTTTCTTT; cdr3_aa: CASSPGQSSSTEAFF
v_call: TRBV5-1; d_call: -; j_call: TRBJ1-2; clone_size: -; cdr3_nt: TGCGCCAGCAGCTTGGAGGCGGTTAATGGCTACACCTTC; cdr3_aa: CASSLEAVNGYTF
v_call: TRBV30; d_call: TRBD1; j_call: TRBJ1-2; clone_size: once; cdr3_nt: TGTGCCTGGAGTGTCGATCCAGGGGGGTATTCTAACTATGGCTACACCTTC; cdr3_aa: CAWSVDPGGYSNYGYTF
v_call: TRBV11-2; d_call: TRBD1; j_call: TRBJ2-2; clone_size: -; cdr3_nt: TGTGCCAGCAGCATCCGGGACAGGGCAATCCCCGGGGAGCTGTTTTTT; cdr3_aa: CASSIRDRAIPGELFF
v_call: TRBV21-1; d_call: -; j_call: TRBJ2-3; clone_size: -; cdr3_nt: TGTGCCAGCAGCCAGAAGCGGGAGAGTGAGACAGATACGCAGTATTTT; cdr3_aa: CASSQKRESETDTQYF
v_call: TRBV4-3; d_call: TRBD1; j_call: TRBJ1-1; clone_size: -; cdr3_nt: TGCGCCAGCAGCCCAGGTACAGGGGGAGTCACTGAAGCTTTCTTT; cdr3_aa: CASSPGTGGVTEAFF
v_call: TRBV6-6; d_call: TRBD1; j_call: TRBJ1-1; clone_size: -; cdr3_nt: TGTGCCAGCAGTTTCCCACCGGGACAGGGTGAAGCTTTCTTT; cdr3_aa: CASSFPPGQGEAFF
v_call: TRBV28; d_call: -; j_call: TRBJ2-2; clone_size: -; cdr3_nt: TGTGCCGCTAAGGGGCCAGCGCTGCGATTGGGCGGGGAGCTGTTTTTT; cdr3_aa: CAAKGPALRLGGELFF
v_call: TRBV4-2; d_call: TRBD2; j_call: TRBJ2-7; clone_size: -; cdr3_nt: TGTGCCAGCAGCCAAGACGCAGGAGCGGGGGGTTACTACGAGCAGTACTTC; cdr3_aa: CASSQDAGAGGYYEQYF
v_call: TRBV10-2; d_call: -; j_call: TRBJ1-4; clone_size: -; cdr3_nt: TGCGCCAGCAGTGAGCACTGGACAGAAGCAACTAATGAAAAACTGTTTTTT; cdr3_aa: CASSEHWTEATNEKLFF
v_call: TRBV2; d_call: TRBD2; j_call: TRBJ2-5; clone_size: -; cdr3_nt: TGTGCCAGCATGGTTAGCGGGAGGAGGCAGTACTTC; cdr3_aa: CASMVSGRRQYF
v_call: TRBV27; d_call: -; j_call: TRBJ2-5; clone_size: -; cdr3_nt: TGTGCCAGCAGACCTCGGGACACCACCGGGACAGAGACCCAGTACTTC; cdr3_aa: CASRPRDTTGTETQYF
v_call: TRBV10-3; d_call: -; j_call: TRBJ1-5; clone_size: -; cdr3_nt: TGTGCCATCAGTGTAGGGGGTAACAATCAGCCCCAGCATTTT; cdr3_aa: CAISVGGNNQPQHF
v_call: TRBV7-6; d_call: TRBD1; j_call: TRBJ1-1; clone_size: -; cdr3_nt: TGTGCCAGCAGCTTAGAGGGACAGGGATCCACTGAAGCTTTCTTT; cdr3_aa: CASSLEGQGSTEAFF
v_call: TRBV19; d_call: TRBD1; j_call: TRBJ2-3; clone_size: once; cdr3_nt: TGTGCCAGTCGGGACAGGGCTCACACAGATACGCAGTATTTT; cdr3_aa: CASRDRAHTDTQYF
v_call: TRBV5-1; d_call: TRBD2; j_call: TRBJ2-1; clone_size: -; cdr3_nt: TGCGCCAGCAGCCCATTAGCGGGAGGTAATAATGAGCAGTTCTTC; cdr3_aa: CASSPLAGGNNEQFF
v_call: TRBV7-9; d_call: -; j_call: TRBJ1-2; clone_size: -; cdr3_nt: TGTGCCAGCAGCTTAGCCTACAGGGTGAACTATGGCTACACCTTC; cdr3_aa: CASSLAYRVNYGYTF
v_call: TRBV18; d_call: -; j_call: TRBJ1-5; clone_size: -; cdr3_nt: TGTGCCAGCTCACTCCCAGGGGAGAGGCCCCAGCATTTT; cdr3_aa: CASSLPGERPQHF
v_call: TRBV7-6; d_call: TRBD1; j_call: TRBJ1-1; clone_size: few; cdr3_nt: TGTGCCAGCAGCCCGTCGACAGGGAGCACTGAAGCTTTCTTT; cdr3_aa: CASSPSTGSTEAFF
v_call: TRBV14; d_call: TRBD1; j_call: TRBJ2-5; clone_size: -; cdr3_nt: TGTGCCAGCAGCAAAAACAGGGGCGAAGAGACCCAGTACTTC; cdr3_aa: CASSKNRGEETQYF
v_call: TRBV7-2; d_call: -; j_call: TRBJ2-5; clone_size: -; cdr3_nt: TGTGCCAGCAGCTTAGTGGGGGGGCCGAAGACCCAGTACTTC; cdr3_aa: CASSLVGGPKTQYF
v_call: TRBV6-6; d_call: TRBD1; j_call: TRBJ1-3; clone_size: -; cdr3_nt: TGTGCCAGCAGTGAGACAGGGCTCTCTGGAAACACCATATATTTT; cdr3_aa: CASSETGLSGNTIYF
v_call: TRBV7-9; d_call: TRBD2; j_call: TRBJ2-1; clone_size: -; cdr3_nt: TGTGCCAGCAGCTCTGGGGTGGGCGGGAGTAGAATCCACAATGAGCAGTTCTTC; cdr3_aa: CASSSGVGGSRIHNEQFF
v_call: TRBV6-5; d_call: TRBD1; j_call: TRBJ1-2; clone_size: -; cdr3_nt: TGTGCCAGCAGTTTAAGGGACAGGGGATCGAGCTATGGCTACACCTTC; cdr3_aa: CASSLRDRGSSYGYTF
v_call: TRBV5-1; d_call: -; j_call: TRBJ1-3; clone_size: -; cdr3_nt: TGCGCCAGCAGCCTACAGACATCCTTCTCTGGAAACACCATATATTTT; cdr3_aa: CASSLQTSFSGNTIYF
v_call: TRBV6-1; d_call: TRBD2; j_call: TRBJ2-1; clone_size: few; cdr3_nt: TGTGCCAGCAGTGAAGCATGGGGGGGTCCCTGGGCCAAGCAGTTCTTC; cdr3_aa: CASSEAWGGPWAKQFF
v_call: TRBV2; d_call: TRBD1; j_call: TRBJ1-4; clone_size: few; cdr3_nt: TGTGCCAGCAAGATCGGGGCAACAGGGGGGAGTGAAAAACTGTTTTTT; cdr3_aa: CASKIGATGGSEKLFF